This T cell receptor (beta chain) was found in a study of Ad26.COV2.S vaccination and SARS-CoV-2 variants. Study-level information: Within the COV1001 Ad26.COV2.S trial arm, the donor was enrolled.

Assay used: immunoSEQ multiplex PCR; TCRdb lists only in-frame clones, some missing. Of approximately 410,000 clones detected, over 75% appear once; the ten largest clones hold 3.5% to 4%. The CDR3 is made up of 16 amino acids. The V gene's germline CDR1 is MNHEY and CDR2 SVGAGI. V was pared by 4 bases and J by 4 bases, with 10 bases of the junction left unmatched. The treatment is: around 19 received Ad26.COV2.S at low or high dose, single or two shots; roughly 5 received placebo; per-sample allocation not given. Samples were taken on day 63 after the first vaccine or placebo injection. The source material was peripheral blood, sampled in a trial of Ad26.COV2.S vaccine versus placebo. This chain uses TRBV6-5 with TRBJ1-3, with 7 bases fitting TRBD1. The source of this sequence is a person aged 18-60 years who received the Ad26.COV2.S COVID-19 vaccine or a placebo. The CDR3 nucleotides read TGTGCCAGCAGTTTTGCGACAGGGACGATCGGAAACACCATATATTTT. Translating it yields CASSFATGTIGNTIYF.